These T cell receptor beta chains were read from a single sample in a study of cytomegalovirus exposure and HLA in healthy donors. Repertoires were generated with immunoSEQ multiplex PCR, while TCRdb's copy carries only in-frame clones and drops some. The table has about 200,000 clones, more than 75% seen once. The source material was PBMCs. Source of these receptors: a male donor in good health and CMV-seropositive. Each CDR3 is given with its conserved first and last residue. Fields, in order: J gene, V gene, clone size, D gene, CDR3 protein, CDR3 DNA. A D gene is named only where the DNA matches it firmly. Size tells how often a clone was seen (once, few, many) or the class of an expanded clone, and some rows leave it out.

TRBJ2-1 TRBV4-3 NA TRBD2 CASSRNLAGALLTEQFF TGCGCCAGCAGCCGGAACCTAGCGGGGGCCCTCTTGACCGAGCAGTTCTTC
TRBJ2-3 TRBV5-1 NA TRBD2 CASSLGLAGAGDTQYF TGCGCCAGCAGCTTGGGACTAGCGGGGGCTGGGGACACGCAGTATTTT
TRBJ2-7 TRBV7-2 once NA CASSLRLETYEQYF TGTGCCAGCAGCTTACGACTTGAAACCTACGAGCAGTACTTC
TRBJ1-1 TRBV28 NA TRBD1 CASSSILDRGTEAFF TGTGCCAGCAGTTCTATCCTGGACAGGGGGACTGAAGCTTTCTTT
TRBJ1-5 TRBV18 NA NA CASSPSGSTDQPQHF TGTGCCAGCTCACCCTCAGGTTCGACGGATCAGCCCCAGCATTTT
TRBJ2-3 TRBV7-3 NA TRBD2 CASKIGAGPADTQYF TGTGCCAGCAAGATAGGAGCGGGGCCGGCAGATACGCAGTATTTT
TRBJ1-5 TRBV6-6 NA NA CASGQGSAQPQHF TGTGCCAGCGGGCAGGGGTCGGCTCAGCCCCAGCATTTT
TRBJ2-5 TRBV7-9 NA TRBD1 CASSLATGSAQYF TGTGCCAGCAGCTTAGCGACAGGGTCAGCCCAGTACTTC
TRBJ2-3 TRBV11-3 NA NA CASSLARGTDTQYF TGTGCCAGCAGCCTAGCGAGAGGCACAGATACGCAGTATTTT
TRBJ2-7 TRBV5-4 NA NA CASSHPRPGHSNEQYF TGTGCCAGCAGCCATCCCCGACCGGGACACTCCAACGAGCAGTACTTC
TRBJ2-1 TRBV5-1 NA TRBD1 CASSLEGQLFNEQFF TGCGCCAGCAGCTTGGAGGGACAGCTCTTCAATGAGCAGTTCTTC
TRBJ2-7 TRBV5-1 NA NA CASSLGSYGEQYF TGCGCCAGCAGCTTGGGCAGCTACGGGGAGCAGTACTTC
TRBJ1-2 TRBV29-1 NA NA CSALRGYGYTF TGCAGCGCCCTGCGGGGATACGGCTACACCTTC
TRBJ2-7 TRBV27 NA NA CASSSITAYEQYF TGTGCCAGCAGTTCAATTACAGCCTACGAGCAGTACTTC
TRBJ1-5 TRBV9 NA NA CASSVATSGQPQHF TGTGCCAGCAGCGTAGCTACTAGCGGTCAGCCCCAGCATTTT
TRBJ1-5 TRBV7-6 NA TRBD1 CASSLAGTGRNSNQPQHF TGTGCCAGCAGCTTAGCCGGGACAGGGAGAAATAGCAATCAGCCCCAGCATTTT
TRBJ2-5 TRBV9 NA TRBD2 CASSGGGGRPPETQYF TGTGCCAGCAGCGGGGGGGGCGGGAGGCCCCCCGAGACCCAGTACTTC
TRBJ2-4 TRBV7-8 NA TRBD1 CASSLTSTGGIDKNIQYF TGTGCCAGCAGCTTAACGTCAACAGGGGGCATCGACAAAAACATTCAGTACTTC
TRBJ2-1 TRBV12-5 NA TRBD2 CASGSGTTDYNEQFF TGTGCTAGCGGATCCGGGACTACAGATTACAATGAGCAGTTCTTC
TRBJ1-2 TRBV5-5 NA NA CASSSVGGSYGYTF TGTGCCAGCAGCTCAGTGGGGGGAAGCTATGGCTACACCTTC
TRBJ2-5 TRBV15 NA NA CATSRGLGGGGETQYF TGTGCCACCAGCAGGGGTTTAGGGGGTGGGGGAGAGACCCAGTACTTC
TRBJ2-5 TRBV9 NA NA CASSPKGGAGQETQYF TGTGCCAGCAGCCCGAAGGGGGGGGCCGGCCAAGAGACCCAGTACTTC
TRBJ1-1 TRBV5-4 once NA CASHRSMNTEAFF TGTGCCAGCCACAGGAGCATGAACACTGAAGCTTTCTTT
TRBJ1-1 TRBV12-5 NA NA CASGRGQSGNTEAFF TGTGCTAGTGGTCGGGGTCAATCGGGGAACACTGAAGCTTTCTTT
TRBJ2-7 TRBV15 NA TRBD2 CATSRDSTGGPKSSTYEQYF TGTGCCACCAGCAGAGATAGTACGGGAGGGCCCAAAAGCAGTACCTACGAGCAGTACTTC
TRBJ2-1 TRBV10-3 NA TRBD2 CAIRSGTRQNEQFF TGTGCCATCAGGTCCGGGACTAGGCAAAATGAGCAGTTCTTC
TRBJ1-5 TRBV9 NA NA CASSVAGSNQPQHF TGTGCCAGCAGCGTAGCGGGGAGCAATCAGCCCCAGCATTTT
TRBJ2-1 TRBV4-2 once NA CASSQEGGWEQFF TGTGCCAGCAGCCAAGAAGGAGGCTGGGAGCAGTTCTTC
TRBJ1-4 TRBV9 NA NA CASSPRGGLAEKLFF TGTGCCAGCAGCCCAAGGGGAGGTCTTGCGGAAAAACTGTTTTTT
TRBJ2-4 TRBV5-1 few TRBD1 CASSQLGAGGWVEAKNIQYF TGCGCCAGCAGCCAACTTGGGGCAGGGGGATGGGTCGAAGCCAAAAACATTCAGTACTTC
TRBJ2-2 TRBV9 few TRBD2 CASMLGLAGATGELFF TGTGCCAGCATGTTGGGGCTAGCGGGAGCCACCGGGGAGCTGTTTTTT
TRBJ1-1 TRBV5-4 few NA CASSPEGGSGTEAFF TGTGCCAGCAGCCCCGAGGGAGGCTCGGGAACTGAAGCTTTCTTT
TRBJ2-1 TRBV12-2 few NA CASRLGGQDYNEQFF TGTGCAAGTCGCTTAGGCGGGCAGGACTACAATGAGCAGTTCTTC
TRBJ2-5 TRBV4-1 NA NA CASSQGDPRGGTQYF TGCGCCAGCAGCCAAGGAGACCCCCGCGGAGGGACCCAGTACTTC
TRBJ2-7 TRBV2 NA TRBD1 CASRTGPEPYEQYF TGTGCCAGCAGGACAGGGCCGGAACCTTACGAGCAGTACTTC
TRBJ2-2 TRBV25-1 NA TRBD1 CASTGGAGELFF TGTGCCAGCACAGGGGGAGCCGGGGAGCTGTTTTTT
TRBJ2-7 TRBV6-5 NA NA CASSSGTSYEQYF TGTGCCAGCAGTTCCGGGACAAGTTACGAGCAGTACTTC
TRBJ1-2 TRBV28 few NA CASRESRGANYGYTF TGTGCCAGCAGGGAATCCAGGGGCGCGAACTATGGCTACACCTTC
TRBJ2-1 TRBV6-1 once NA CASRLMSSYNEQFF TGTGCCAGCAGACTCATGAGCTCCTACAATGAGCAGTTCTTC
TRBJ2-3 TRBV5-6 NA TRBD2 CASSPGLAGVLVTDTQYF TGTGCCAGCAGCCCGGGACTAGCGGGAGTCCTGGTGACAGATACGCAGTATTTT
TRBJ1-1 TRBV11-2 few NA CASSLRENTEAFF TGTGCCAGCAGCTTACGGGAGAACACTGAAGCTTTCTTT
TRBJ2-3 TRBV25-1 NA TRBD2 CALGGGGSTDTQYF TGTGCCCTTGGCGGCGGGGGGTCCACAGATACGCAGTATTTT
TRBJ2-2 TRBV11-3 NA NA CASSQGPGELFF TGTGCCAGCAGCCAGGGTCCCGGGGAGCTGTTTTTT
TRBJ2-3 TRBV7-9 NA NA CASSTFTGMRDTQYF TGTGCCAGCAGCACCTTTACAGGGATGAGAGATACGCAGTATTTT
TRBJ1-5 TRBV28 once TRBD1 CASSLLPGQGRGGNQPQHF TGTGCCAGCAGCCTCCTTCCGGGACAGGGTCGCGGGGGCAATCAGCCCCAGCATTTT
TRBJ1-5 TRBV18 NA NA CASSPMGGRETQPQHF TGTGCCAGCTCACCAATGGGGGGGCGAGAGACCCAGCCCCAGCATTTT
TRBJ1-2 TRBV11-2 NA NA CASSTGVNYGYTF TGTGCCAGCAGCACCGGAGTTAACTATGGCTACACCTTC
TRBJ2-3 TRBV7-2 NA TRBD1 CASSLRGQGATDTQYF TGTGCCAGCAGCTTACGGGGACAGGGGGCGACAGATACGCAGTATTTT
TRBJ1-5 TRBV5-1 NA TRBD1 CASSLDRGQPQHF TGCGCCAGCAGCTTGGACAGGGGCCAGCCCCAGCATTTT
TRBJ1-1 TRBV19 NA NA CASNPITGNAEAFF TGTGCCAGTAATCCAATCACGGGTAATGCTGAAGCTTTCTTT
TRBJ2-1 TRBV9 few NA CASSVVPTGEGREQFF TGTGCCAGCAGCGTAGTACCAACCGGAGAGGGTAGGGAGCAGTTCTTC
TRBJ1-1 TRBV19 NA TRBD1 CASTDRSAANTEAFF TGTGCCAGTACGGACAGGAGTGCCGCAAACACTGAAGCTTTCTTT
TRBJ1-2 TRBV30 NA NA CAWIAHAGAGISYGYTF TGTGCCTGGATCGCTCACGCAGGGGCAGGGATTAGCTATGGCTACACCTTC
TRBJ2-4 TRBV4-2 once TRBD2 CASSQTSGGRAIQYF TGTGCCAGCAGCCAAACTTCTGGAGGGAGGGCCATTCAGTACTTC